This T cell receptor beta chain was sequenced during a study of shared clonotypes between healthy human individuals. Study information: Donor ages ranged 18 to 49 years: a couple of women, a few men. Overall study results and limits: Naive CD4 clonotypes were shared across several donors at 5% to 6%. Estimated richness values were generally larger in naive subsets than in memory subsets.

Generated by immunoSEQ multiplex PCR, the TCRdb table keeps only in-frame clones and is missing some. The sample holds more than 1,200,000 clones, around 98.5% seen once. Each sample came from a Caucasian adult donor living in Nashville, Tennessee. To note about this clone: No antigen is known for it.

Material: naive CD4+ T cells sorted from blood. As to subset: CD45RA+ positively selected. The clonotype was recovered from a man in his thirties or forties in good health.

The CDR3 reads CASSSEDRGEKLFF. The CDR3 DNA reads TGTGCCAGCTCATCCGAAGACAGGGGGGAAAAACTGTTTTTT. The J gene is TRBJ1-4, the V gene TRBV18, with TRBD1 matching over 9 bases. Germline CDR1 is KGHSH and CDR2 is LQKENI. The CDR3 sequence is 14 residues long. V lost 5 bases, J lost 8 bases, and 6 bases stayed unmatched.